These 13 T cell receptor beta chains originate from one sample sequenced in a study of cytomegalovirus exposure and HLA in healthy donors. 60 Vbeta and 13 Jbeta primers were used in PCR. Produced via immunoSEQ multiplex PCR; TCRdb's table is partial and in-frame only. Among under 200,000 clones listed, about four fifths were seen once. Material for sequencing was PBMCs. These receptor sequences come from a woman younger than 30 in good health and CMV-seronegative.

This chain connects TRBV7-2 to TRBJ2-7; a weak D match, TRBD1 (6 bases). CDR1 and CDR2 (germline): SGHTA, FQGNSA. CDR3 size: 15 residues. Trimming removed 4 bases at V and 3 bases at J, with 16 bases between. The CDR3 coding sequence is TGTGCCAGCAGCTCGGAAAGGGGGTCAGGCTACGAGCAGTACTTC. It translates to CASSSERGSGYEQYF.

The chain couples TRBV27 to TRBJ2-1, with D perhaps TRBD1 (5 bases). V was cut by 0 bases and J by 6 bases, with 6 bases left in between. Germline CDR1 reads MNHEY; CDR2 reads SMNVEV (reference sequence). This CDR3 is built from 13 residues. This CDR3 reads CASSLSGVNEQFF. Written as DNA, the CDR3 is TGTGCCAGCAGTTTATCAGGGGTCAATGAGCAGTTCTTC.

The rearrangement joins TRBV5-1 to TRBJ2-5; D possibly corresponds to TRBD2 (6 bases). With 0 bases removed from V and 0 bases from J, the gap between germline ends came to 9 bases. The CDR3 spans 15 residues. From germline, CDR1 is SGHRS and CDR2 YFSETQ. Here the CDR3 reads CASSLAGGNQETQYF. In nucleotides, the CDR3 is TGCGCCAGCAGCTTGGCCGGGGGTAACCAAGAGACCCAGTACTTC.

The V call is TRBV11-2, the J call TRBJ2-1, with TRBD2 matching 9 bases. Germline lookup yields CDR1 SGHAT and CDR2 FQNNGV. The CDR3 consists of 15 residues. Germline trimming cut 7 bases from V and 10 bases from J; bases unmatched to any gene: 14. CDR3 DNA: TGTGCCAGCAAAGTCCCGGGCGGGAGGGCGGAGGAGCAGTTCTTC. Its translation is CASKVPGGRAEEQFF.

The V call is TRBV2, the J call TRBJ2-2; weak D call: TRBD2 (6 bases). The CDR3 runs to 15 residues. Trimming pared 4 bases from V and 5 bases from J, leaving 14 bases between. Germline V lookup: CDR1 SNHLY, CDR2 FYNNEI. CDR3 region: CASSVDPGVTGELFF. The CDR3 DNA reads TGTGCCAGCAGTGTTGATCCGGGAGTTACCGGGGAGCTGTTTTTT.

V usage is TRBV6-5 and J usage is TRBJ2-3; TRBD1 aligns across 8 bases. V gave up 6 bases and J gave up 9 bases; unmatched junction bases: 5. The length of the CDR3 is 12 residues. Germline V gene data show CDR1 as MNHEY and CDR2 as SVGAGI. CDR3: CASRPGQGTQYF. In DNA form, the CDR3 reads TGTGCCAGCAGACCAGGACAGGGCACGCAGTATTTT.

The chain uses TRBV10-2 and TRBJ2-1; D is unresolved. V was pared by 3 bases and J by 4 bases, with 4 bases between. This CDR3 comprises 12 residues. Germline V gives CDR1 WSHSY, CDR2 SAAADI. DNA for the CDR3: TGCGCCAGCAGTGATCTATACAATGAGCAGTTCTTC. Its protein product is CASSDLYNEQFF.

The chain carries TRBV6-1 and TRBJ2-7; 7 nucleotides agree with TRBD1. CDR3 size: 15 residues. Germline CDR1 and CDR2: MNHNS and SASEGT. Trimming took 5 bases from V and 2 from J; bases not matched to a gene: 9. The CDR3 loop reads CASSSLGTVPYEQYF. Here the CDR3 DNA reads TGTGCCAGCAGTTCTCTCGGGACAGTACCCTACGAGCAGTACTTC.

In DNA, the CDR3 is TGCGCCAGCAGTGCTAAGACAGGCGGGGGCACTGAAGCTTTCTTT. Encoded protein: CASSAKTGGGTEAFF. The chain couples TRBV10-1 to TRBJ1-1; D may be TRBD1 (6 bases). The CDR3 is made up of 15 amino acids. Germline loops: CDR1 WNHNN, CDR2 SYGVQD (reference sequence). The V and J ends lost 4 bases and 4 bases respectively, with 16 bases between them.

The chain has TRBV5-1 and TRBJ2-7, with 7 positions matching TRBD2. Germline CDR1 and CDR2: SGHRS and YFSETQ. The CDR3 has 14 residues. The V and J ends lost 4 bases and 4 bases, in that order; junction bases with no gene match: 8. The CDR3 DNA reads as TGCGCCAGCAGCCCAAGCGGGGCCGAATACGAGCAGTACGTC. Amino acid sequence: CASSPSGAEYEQYV.

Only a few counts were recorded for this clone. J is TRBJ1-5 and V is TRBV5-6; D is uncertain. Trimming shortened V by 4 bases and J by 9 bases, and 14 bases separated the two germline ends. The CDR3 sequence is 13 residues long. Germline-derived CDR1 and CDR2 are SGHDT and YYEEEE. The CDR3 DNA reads TGTGCCAGCAGCCCGTGGTCTACCGGGCCCCAGCATTTT. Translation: CASSPWSTGPQHF.

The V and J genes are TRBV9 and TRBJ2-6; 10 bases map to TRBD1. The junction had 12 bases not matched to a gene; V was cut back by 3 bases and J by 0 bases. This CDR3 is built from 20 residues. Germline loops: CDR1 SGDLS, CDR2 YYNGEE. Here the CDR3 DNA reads TGTGCCAGCAGCGACCCTCGGGGACAGGGGTCCTTCTCTGGGGCCAACGTCCTGACTTTC. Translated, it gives CASSDPRGQGSFSGANVLTF.

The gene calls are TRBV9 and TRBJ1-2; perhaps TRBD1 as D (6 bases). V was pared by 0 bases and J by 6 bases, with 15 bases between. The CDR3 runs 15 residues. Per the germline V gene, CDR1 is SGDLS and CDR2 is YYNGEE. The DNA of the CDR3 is TGTGCCAGCAGCGTAGATGTGGACAGTCCCCATGGCTACACCTTC. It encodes CASSVDVDSPHGYTF.